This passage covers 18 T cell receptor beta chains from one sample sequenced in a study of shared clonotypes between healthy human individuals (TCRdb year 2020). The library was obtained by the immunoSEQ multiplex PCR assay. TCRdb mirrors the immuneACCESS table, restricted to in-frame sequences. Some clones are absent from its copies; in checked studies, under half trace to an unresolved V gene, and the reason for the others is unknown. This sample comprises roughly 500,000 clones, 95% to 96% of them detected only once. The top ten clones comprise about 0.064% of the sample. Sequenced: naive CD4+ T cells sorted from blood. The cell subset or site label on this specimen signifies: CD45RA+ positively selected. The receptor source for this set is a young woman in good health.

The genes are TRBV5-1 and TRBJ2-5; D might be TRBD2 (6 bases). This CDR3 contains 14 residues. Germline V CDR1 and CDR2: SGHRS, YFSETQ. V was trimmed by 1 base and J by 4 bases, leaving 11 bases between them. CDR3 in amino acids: CASSLPGAGETQYF. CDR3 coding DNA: TGCGCCAGCAGCTTGCCGGGAGCAGGAGAGACCCAGTACTTC.

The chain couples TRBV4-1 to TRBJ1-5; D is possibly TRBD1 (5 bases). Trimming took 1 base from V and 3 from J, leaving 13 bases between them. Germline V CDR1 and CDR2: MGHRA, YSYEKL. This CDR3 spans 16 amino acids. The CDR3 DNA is TGCGCCAGCAGCCAAGGGTCCCACAGGAACAATCAGCCCCAGCATTTT. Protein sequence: CASSQGSHRNNQPQHF.

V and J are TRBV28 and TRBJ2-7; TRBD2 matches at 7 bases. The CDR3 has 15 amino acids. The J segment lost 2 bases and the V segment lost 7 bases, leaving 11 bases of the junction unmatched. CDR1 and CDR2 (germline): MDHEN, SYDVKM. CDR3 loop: CASTLGASGAYEQYF. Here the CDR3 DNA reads TGTGCCAGCACCCTAGGGGCTAGCGGAGCCTACGAGCAGTACTTC.

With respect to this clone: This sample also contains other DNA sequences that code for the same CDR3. The CDR3 loop is CASSHGPYEQYF. The CDR3 DNA reads as TGCGCCAGCAGCCACGGACCCTACGAGCAGTACTTC. The J gene is TRBJ2-7, the V gene TRBV5-1, with D unclear. The V end lost 4 bases, the J end lost 2 bases, and 7 bases lay between the germline ends. Germline CDR1 reads SGHRS; CDR2 reads YFSETQ. This CDR3 is built from 12 residues.

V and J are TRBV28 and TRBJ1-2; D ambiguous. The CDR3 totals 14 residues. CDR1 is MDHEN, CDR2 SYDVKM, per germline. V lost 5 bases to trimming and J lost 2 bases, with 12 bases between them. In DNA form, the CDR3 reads TGTGCCAGCAGTCCACTGGGGAGGAACTATGGCTACACCTTC. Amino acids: CASSPLGRNYGYTF.

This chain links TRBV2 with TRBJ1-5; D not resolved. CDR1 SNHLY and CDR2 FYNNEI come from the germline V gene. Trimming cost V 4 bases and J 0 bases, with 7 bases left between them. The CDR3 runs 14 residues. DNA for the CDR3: TGTGCCAGCAGTGGGCACCATAGCAATCAGCCCCAGCATTTT. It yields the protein CASSGHHSNQPQHF. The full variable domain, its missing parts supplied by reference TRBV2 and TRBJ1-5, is EPEVTQTPSHQVTQMGQEVILRCVPISNHLYFYWYRQILGQKVEFLVSFYNNEISEKSEIFDDQFSVERPDGSNFTLKIRSTKLEDSAMYFCASSGHHSNQPQHFGDGTRLSIL.

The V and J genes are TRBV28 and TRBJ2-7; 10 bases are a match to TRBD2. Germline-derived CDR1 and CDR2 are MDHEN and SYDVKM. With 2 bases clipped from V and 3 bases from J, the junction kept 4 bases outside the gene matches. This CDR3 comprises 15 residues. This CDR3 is CASSLRTSGNYEQYF. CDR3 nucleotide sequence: TGTGCCAGCAGTTTAAGGACTAGCGGAAACTACGAGCAGTACTTC.

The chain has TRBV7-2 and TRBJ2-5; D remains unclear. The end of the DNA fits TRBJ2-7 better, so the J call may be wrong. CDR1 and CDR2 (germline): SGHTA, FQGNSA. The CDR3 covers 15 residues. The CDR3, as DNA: TGTGCCAGCAGCTACGCAGTCCCTCAGAGCTACGAGCAGTACTTC. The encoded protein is CASSYAVPQSYEQYF.

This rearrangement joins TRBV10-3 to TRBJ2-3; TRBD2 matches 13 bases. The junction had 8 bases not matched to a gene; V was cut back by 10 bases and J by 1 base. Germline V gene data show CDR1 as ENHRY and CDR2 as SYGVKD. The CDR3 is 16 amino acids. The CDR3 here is CASGLAGEKGTDTQYF. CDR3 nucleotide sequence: TGTGCCAGTGGACTAGCGGGAGAAAAGGGCACAGATACGCAGTATTTT.

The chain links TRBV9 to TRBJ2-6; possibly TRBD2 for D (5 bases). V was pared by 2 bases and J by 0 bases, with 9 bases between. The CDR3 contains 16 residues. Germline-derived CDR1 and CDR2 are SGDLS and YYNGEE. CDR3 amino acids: CASSVSGVSGANVLTF. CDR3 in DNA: TGTGCCAGCAGCGTTTCCGGGGTCTCTGGGGCCAACGTCCTGACTTTC.

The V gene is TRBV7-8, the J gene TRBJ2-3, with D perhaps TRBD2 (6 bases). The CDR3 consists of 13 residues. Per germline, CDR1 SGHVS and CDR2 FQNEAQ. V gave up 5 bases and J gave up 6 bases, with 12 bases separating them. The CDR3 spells CASSQTSLDTQYF. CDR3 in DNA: TGTGCCAGCAGCCAGACTAGTCTGGATACGCAGTATTTT.

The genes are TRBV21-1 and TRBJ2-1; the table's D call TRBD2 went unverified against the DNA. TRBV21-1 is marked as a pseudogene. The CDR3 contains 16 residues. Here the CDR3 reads CASSAPTWLSYNEQFF. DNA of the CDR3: TGTGCCAGCAGCGCACCGACTTGGTTATCCTACAATGAGCAGTTCTTC.

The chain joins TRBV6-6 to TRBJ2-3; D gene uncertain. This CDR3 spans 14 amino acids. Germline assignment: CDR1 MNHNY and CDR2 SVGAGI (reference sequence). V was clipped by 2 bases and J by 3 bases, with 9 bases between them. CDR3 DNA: TGTGCCAGCAGTTACGGTCTCGGGACAGATACGCAGTATTTT. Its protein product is CASSYGLGTDTQYF.

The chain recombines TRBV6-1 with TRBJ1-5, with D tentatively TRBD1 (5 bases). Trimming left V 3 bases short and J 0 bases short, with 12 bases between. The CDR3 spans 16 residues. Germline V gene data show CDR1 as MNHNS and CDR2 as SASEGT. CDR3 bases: TGTGCCAGCAGTGAGGCGACAGTCTATAGCAATCAGCCCCAGCATTTT. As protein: CASSEATVYSNQPQHF.

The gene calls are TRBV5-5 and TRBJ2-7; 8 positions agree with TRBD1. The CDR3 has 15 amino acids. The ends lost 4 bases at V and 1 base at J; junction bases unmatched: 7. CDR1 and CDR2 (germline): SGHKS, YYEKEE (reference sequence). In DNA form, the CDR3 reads TGTGCCAGCAGCGGCCGACAGGGGAGGTCCTACGAGCAGTACTTC. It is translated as CASSGRQGRSYEQYF.

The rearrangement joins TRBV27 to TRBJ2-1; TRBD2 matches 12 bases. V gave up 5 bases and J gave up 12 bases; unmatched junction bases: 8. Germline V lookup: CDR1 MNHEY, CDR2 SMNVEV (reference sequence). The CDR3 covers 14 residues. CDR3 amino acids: CASSASGRAGGQFF. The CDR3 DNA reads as TGTGCCAGCAGTGCTAGCGGGAGGGCCGGTGGGCAGTTCTTC.

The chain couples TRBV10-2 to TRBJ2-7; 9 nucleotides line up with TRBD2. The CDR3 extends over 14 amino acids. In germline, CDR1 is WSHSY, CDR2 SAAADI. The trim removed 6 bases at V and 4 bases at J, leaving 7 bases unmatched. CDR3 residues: CASSSGTSRYEQYF. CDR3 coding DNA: TGCGCCAGCAGCTCCGGGACTAGCAGATACGAGCAGTACTTC.

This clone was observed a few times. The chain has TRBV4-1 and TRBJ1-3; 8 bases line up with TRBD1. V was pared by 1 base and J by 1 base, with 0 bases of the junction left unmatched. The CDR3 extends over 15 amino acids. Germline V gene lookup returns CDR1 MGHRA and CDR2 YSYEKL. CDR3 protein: CASSQGQGSGNTIYF. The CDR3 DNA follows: TGCGCCAGCAGCCAAGGACAGGGGTCTGGAAACACCATATATTTT.